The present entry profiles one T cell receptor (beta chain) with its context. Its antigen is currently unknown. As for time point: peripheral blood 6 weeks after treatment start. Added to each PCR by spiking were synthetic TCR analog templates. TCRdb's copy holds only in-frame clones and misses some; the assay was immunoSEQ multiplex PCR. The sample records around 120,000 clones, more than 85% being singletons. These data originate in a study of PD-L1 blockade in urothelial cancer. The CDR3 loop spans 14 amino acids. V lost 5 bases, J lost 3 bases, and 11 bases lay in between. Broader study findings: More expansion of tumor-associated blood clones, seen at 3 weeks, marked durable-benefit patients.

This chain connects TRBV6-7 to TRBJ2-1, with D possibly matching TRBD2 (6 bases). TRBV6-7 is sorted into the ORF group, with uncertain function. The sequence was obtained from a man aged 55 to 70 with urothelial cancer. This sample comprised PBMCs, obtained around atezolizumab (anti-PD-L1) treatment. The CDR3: CASSSSGGYNEQFF. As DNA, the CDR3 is TGTGCCAGCAGTAGCTCCGGGGGCTACAATGAGCAGTTCTTC.